This T cell receptor (beta chain) came from a study of blood T cell repertoires in COVID-19. Turning to the study itself: The study drew acute and convalescent COVID-19 samples from the United States, Italy and Spain.

This CDR3 has 14 amino acids. V shed 7 bases and J shed 1 base, with 12 bases lying between them. The V gene's germline CDR1 is ENHRY and CDR2 SYGVKD. Source study methods: Amplified reference gene primers provided the basis for estimating nucleated cell counts. Using immunoSEQ multiplex PCR, the repertoire was profiled, and TCRdb retains in-frame clones only, with some absent. The DNA gave D and trimming, while V, J and clone size come from that table. The table shows around 110,000 clones, with 75% to 90% occurring only once. This TCR came from a man between 35 and 55 years old with acute or convalescent COVID-19. J is TRBJ2-3 and V is TRBV10-3, with a weak D call TRBD1 (5 bases). The sample taken for sequencing was peripheral blood. CDR3 residues: CAITPTVRTDTQYF. CDR3 bases: TGTGCCATCACTCCGACAGTCCGCACAGATACGCAGTATTTT.